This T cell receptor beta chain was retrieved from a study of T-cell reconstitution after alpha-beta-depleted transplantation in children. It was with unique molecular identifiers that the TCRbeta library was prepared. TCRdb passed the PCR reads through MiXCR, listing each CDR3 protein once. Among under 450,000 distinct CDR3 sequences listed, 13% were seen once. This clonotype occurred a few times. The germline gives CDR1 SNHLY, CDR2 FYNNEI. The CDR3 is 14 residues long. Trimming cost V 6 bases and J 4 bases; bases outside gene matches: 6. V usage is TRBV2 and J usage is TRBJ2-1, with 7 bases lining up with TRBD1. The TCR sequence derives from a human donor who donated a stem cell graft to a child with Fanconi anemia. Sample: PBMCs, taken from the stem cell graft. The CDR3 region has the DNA TGTGCCAGCAGGCAGGGGGTATCTTACAATGAGCAGTTCTTC. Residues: CASRQGVSYNEQFF.